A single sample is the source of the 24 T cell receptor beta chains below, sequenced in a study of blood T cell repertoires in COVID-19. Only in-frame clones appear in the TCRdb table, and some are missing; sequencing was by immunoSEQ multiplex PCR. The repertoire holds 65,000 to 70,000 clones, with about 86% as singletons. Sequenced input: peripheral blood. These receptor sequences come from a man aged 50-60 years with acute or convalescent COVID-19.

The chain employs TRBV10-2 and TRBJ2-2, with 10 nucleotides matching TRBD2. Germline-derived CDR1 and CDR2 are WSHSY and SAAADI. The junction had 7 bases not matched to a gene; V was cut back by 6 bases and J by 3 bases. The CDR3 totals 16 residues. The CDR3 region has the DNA TGCGCCAGCAGCGGGAGCGGGGGGGCCTACACCGGGGAGCTGTTTTTT. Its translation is CASSGSGGAYTGELFF.

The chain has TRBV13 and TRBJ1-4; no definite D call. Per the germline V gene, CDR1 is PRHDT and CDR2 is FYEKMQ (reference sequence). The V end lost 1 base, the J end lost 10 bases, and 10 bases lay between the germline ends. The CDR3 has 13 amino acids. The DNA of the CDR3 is TGTGCCAGCAGCTTAGACGGGAAGGGAAAACTGTTTTTT. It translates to CASSLDGKGKLFF. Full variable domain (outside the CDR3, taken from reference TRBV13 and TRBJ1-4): AAGVIQSPRHLIKEKRETATLKCYPIPRHDTVYWYQQGPGQDPQFLISFYEKMQSDKGSIPDRFSAQQFSDYHSELNMSSLELGDSALYFCASSLDGKGKLFFGSGTQLSVL.

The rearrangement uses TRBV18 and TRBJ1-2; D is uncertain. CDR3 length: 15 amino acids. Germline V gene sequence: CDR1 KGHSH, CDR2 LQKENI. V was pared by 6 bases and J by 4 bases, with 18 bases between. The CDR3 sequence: CASSPRGEGPYGYTF. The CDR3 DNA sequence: TGTGCCAGCTCCCCCCGTGGGGAGGGTCCCTATGGCTACACCTTC.

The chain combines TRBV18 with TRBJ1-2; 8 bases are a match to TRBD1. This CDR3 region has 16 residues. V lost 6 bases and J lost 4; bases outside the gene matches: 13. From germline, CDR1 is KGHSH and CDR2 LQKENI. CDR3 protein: CASSQPGQAFTYGYTF. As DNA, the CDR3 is TGTGCCAGCTCGCAGCCGGGACAGGCTTTTACCTATGGCTACACCTTC.

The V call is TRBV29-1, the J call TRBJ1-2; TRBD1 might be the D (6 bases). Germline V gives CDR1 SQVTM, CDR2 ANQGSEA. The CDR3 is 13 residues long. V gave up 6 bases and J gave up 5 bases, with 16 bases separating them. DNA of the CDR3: TGCAGCGTGAGCGGGGGGGGGCGGTATGGCTACACCTTC. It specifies CSVSGGGRYGYTF.

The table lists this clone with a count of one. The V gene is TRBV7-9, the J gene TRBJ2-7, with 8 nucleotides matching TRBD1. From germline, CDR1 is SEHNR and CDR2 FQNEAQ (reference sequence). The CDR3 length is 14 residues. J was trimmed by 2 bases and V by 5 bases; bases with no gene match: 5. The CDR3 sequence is CASSTPTGAYEQYF. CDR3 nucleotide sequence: TGTGCCAGCAGCACTCCGACAGGGGCCTACGAGCAGTACTTC.

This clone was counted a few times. In DNA form, the CDR3 reads TGTGCCAGCAGCTTATCGTCCGGGTCGGAGACCCAGTACTTC. It is translated as CASSLSSGSETQYF. The chain couples TRBV7-3 to TRBJ2-5; D is ambiguous. Germline CDR1 and CDR2: SGHTA and FQGTGA. This CDR3 is 14 amino acids long. The V gene lost 2 bases and the J gene lost 5 bases, with 12 bases spanning the gap. Complete variable domain (other parts from reference TRBV7-3 and TRBJ2-5): GAGVSQTPSNKVTEKGKYVELRCDPISGHTALYWYRQSLGQGPEFLIYFQGTGAADDSGLPNDRFFAVRPEGSVSTLKIQRTERGDSAVYLCASSLSSGSETQYFGPGTRLLVL.

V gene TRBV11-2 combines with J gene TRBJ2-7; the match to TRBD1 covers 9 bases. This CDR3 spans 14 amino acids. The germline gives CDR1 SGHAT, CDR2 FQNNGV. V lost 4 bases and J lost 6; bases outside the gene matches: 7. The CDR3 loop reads CASSSRTGAIEQYF. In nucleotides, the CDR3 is TGTGCCAGCAGCTCCAGGACAGGGGCTATCGAGCAGTACTTC.

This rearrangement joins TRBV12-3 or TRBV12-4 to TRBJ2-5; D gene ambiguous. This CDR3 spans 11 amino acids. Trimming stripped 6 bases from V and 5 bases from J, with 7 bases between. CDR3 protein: CASSSYETQYF. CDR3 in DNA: TGTGCCAGCAGCTCCTATGAGACCCAGTACTTC.

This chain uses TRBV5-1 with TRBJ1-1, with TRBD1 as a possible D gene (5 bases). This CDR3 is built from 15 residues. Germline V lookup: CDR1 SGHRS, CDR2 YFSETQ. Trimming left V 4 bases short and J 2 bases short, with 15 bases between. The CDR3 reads CASSRGEGLNTEAFF. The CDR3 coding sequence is TGCGCCAGCAGCCGGGGGGAGGGACTAAACACTGAAGCTTTCTTT.

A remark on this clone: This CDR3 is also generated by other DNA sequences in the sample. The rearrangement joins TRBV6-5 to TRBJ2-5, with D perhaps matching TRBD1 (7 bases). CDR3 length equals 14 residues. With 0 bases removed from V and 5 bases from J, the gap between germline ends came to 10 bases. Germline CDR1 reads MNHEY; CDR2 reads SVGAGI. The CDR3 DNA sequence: TGTGCCAGCAGTTACTCGACAGGGAGGGAGACCCAGTACTTC. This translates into CASSYSTGRETQYF.

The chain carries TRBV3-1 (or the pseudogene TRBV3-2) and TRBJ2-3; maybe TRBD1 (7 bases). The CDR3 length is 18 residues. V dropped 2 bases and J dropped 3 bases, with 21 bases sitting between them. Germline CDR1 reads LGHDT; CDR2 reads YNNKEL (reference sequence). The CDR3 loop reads CASSQRMGGGGRTDTQYF. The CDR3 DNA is TGTGCCAGCAGCCAACGCATGGGTGGAGGGGGCCGTACAGATACGCAGTATTTT.

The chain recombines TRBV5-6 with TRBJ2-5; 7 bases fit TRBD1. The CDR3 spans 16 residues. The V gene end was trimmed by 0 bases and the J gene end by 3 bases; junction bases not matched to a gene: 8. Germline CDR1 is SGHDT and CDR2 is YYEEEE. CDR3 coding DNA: TGTGCCAGCAGCTTGGCCCGGACAGGCTGGGAAGAGACCCAGTACTTC. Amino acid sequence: CASSLARTGWEETQYF. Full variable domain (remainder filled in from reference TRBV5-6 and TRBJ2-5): DAGVTQSPTHLIKTRGQQVTLRCSPKSGHDTVSWYQQALGQGPQFIFQYYEEEERQRGNFPDRFSGHQFPNYSSELNVNALLLGDSALYLCASSLARTGWEETQYFGPGTRLLVL.

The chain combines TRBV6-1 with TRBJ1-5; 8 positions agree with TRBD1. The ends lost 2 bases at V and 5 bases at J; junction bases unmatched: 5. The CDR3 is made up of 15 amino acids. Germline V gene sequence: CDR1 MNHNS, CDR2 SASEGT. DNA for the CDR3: TGTGCCAGCAGTGAACCAGGGGGCACCTATCAGCCCCAGCATTTT. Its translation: CASSEPGGTYQPQHF.

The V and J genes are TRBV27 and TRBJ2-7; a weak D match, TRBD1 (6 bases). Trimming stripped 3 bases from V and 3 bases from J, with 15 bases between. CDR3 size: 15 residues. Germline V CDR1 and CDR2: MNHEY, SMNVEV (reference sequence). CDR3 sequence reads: CASSFGQGFIYEQYF. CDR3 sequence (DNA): TGTGCCAGCAGTTTCGGGCAGGGGTTCATCTACGAGCAGTACTTC.

CDR3 in DNA: TGCGCCAGCAGCTACGGGGTCAATTTGATTAATGAAAAACTGTTTTTT. Translated: CASSYGVNLINEKLFF. The V call is TRBV5-1, the J call TRBJ1-4; D call uncertain. The CDR3 covers 16 residues. Germline V lookup: CDR1 SGHRS, CDR2 YFSETQ. Trimming removed 3 bases at V and 4 bases at J, with 16 bases between.

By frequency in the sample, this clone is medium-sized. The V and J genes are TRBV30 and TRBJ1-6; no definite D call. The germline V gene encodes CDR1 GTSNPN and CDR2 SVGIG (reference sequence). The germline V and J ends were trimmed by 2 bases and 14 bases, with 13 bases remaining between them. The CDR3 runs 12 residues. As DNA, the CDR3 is TGTGCCTGGAGTACCCAGACAATCACCCTCCACTTT. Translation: CAWSTQTITLHF.

CDR3 in DNA: TGTGCCAGCAGTCCGCTTAAGGGAAGCGGGAGGCCCGAAAACATTCAGTACTTC. This codes for CASSPLKGSGRPENIQYF. This chain connects TRBV28 to TRBJ2-4, with 9 positions matching TRBD2. Germline V gives CDR1 MDHEN, CDR2 SYDVKM. The V segment lost 5 bases and the J segment 5 bases; nucleotides outside the gene matches: 16. The CDR3 extends over 18 amino acids.

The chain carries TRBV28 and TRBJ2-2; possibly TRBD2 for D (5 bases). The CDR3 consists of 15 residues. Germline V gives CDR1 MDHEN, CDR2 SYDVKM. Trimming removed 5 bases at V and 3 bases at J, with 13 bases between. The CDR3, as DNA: TGTGCCAGCAGTATACGGGGTACAGACACCGGGGAGCTGTTTTTT. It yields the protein CASSIRGTDTGELFF.

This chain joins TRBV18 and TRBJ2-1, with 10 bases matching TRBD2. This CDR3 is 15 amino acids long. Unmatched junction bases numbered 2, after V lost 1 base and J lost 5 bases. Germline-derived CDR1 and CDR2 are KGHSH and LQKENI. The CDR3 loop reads CASSPRTSGHNEQFF. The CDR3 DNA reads TGTGCCAGCTCACCACGGACTAGCGGACACAATGAGCAGTTCTTC.

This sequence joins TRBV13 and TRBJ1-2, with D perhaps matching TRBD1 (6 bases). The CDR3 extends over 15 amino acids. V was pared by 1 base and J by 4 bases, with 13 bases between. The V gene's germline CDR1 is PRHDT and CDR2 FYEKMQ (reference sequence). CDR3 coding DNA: TGTGCCAGCAGCTTAGCTCAGGGGAAGGGCTATGGCTACACCTTC. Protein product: CASSLAQGKGYGYTF.

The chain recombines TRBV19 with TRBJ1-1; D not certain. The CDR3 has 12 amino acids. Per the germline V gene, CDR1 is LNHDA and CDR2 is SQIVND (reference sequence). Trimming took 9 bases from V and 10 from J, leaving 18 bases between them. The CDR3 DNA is TGTGCCAGCAGCGGGCCGCTACGCGGAGCTTTCTTT. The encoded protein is CASSGPLRGAFF. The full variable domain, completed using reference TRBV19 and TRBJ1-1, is DGGITQSPKYLFRKEGQNVTLSCEQNLNHDAMYWYRQDPGQGLRLIYYSQIVNDFQKGDIAEGYSVSREKKESFPLTVTSAQKNPTAFYLCASSGPLRGAFFGQGTRLTVV.

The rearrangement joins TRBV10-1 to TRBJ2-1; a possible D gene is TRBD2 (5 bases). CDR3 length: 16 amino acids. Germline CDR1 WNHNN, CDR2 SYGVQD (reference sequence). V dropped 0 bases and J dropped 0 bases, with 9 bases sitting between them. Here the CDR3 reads CASSESAGLSYNEQFF. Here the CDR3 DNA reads TGCGCCAGCAGTGAGTCGGCGGGTCTCTCCTACAATGAGCAGTTCTTC.

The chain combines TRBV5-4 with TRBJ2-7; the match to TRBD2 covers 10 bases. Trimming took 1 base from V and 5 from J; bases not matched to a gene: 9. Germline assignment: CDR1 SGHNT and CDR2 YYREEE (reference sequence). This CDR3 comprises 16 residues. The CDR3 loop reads CASSLPRSGGANEQYF. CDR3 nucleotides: TGTGCCAGCAGCTTGCCCAGGAGCGGGGGGGCAAACGAGCAGTACTTC.